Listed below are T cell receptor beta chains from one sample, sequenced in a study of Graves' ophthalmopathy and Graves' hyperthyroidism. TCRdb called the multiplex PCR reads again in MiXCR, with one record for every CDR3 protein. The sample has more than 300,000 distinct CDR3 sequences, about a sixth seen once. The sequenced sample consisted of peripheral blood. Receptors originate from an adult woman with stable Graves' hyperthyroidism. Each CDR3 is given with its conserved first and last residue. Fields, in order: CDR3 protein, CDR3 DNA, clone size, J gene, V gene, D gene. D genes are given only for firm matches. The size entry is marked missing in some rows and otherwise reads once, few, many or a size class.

CASRQRRTHETQYF | TGTGCCAGCAGACAAAGGCGGACACATGAGACCCAGTACTTC | many | TRBJ2-5 | TRBV28 | NA
CASSQAPGRYSGNTIYF | TGCGCCAGCAGCCAAGCCCCAGGTCGTTACTCTGGAAACACCATATATTTT | many | TRBJ1-3 | TRBV4-1 | NA
CASSFGGRTEAFF | TGTGCCAGCTCCTTCGGTGGTCGGACTGAAGCTTTCTTT | many | TRBJ1-1 | TRBV18 | NA
CASGLVRGQFHRELFF | TGTGCTAGTGGTTTGGTACGGGGACAGTTCCACCGGGAGCTGTTTTTT | many | TRBJ2-2 | TRBV12-5 | TRBD1
CASSQQPGHLPNQPQHF | TGTGCCAGCTCACAACAGCCTGGGCACCTCCCCAATCAGCCCCAGCATTTT | few | TRBJ1-5 | TRBV18 | NA
CASSLEWARSAFF | TGTGCCAGCAGCTTAGAATGGGCCCGGAGCGCTTTCTTT | NA | TRBJ1-1 | TRBV7-2 | NA
CAHDTSGYTF | TGTGCCCACGATACCTCCGGCTACACCTTC | NA | TRBJ1-2 | TRBV7-9 | NA
CASSPGLAGVGTLEQYF | TGTGCCAGCAGTCCGGGACTAGCGGGGGTAGGCACTCTCGAGCAGTACTTC | many | TRBJ2-7 | TRBV27 | TRBD2
CASREQGARETQYF | TGTGCCAGCAGGGAACAGGGGGCGCGGGAGACCCAGTACTTC | many | TRBJ2-5 | TRBV12-3/TRBV12-4 | TRBD1
CASSLGEIRLNSPLHF | TGTGCCAGCAGCTTAGGAGAAATACGGCTAAATTCACCCCTCCACTTT | NA | TRBJ1-6 | TRBV11-2 | NA
CSVDGSGGRYGYTF | TGCAGCGTTGACGGATCAGGGGGCAGATATGGCTACACCTTC | many | TRBJ1-2 | TRBV29-1 | TRBD1
CASSGGRPLAYEQYF | TGTGCCAGCAGTGGGGGACGACCCTTGGCGTACGAGCAGTACTTC | many | TRBJ2-7 | TRBV2 | NA
CSASTGRQSYNEQFF | TGCAGTGCTAGTACGGGGCGACAGTCCTACAATGAGCAGTTCTTC | NA | TRBJ2-1 | TRBV20-1 | NA
CASSLGQGFDEQYF | TGTGCCAGCAGTTTAGGGCAGGGGTTCGACGAGCAGTACTTC | many | TRBJ2-7 | TRBV27 | NA
CASTLGRERYEQYF | TGTGCCAGCACTCTGGGAAGGGAGAGGTACGAGCAGTACTTC | many | TRBJ2-7 | TRBV2 | NA
CASLRVDGMNTEAFF | TGTGCCAGCCTTCGTGTGGACGGCATGAACACTGAAGCTTTCTTT | once | TRBJ1-1 | TRBV28 | NA
CASSPGTGLQETQYF | TGTGCCAGCAGTCCCGGGACAGGACTCCAAGAGACCCAGTACTTC | many | TRBJ2-5 | TRBV11-2 | TRBD1
CASRTQEYGYTF | TGTGCCAGTAGAACACAGGAGTATGGCTACACCTTC | many | TRBJ1-2 | TRBV19 | NA